The 2 T cell receptor beta chains in this list originate from one sample, sequenced in a study of CD8+ T cells in alopecia areata. Following extraction, RNA underwent reverse transcription to cDNA, which served as the sequencing template. TCRdb's table, derived via immunoSEQ multiplex PCR, lists solely in-frame clones and lacks some. The sample records hundreds of thousands of clones, around two thirds being singletons. Sample: CD4+ T cells sorted from blood, taken at week 0. These receptors came from a human donor with alopecia areata.

The chain is built from TRBV5-1 and TRBJ2-6, with 7 bases aligning to TRBD1. There are 14 residues in the CDR3. V dropped 4 bases and J dropped 17; count of bases not matched to a gene: 15. CDR1 SGHRS and CDR2 YFSETQ come from the germline V gene. In DNA form, the CDR3 reads TGCGCCAGCAGCCCTAGACAGGGCCCACACGTGGTGACTTTC. This encodes CASSPRQGPHVVTF.

The table lists this clone with a few counts. V and J are TRBV7-2 and TRBJ1-2; D is unclear. The CDR3 totals 12 residues. CDR1 is SGHTA, CDR2 FQGNSA, per germline. With 5 bases removed from V and 8 bases from J, the gap between germline ends came to 12 bases. This chain's CDR3 is CASSQLGGGYTF. The CDR3 nucleotides read TGTGCCAGCAGCCAACTGGGAGGCGGCTACACCTTC. The variable domain in full, completed from reference TRBV7-2 and TRBJ1-2, reads GAGVSQSPSNKVTEKGKDVELRCDPISGHTALYWYRQSLGQGLEFLIYFQGNSAPDKSGLPSDRFSAERTGGSVSTLTIQRTQQEDSAVYLCASSQLGGGYTFGSGTRLTVV.